These 14 T cell receptor beta chains originate from one sample sequenced in a study of blood T cell repertoires in COVID-19. Repertoires were generated with immunoSEQ multiplex PCR, while TCRdb's copy carries only in-frame clones and drops some. The sample includes some 100,000 clones, 80% to 90% of them seen just once. What was sequenced was PBMCs or T cells enriched from blood (not recorded which). These receptors were obtained from a woman aged 45 to 65 who had recovered from COVID-19.

This chain links TRBV7-9 with TRBJ1-2; TRBD1 matches at 9 bases. After removal of 1 base from V and 13 bases from J, the junction contained 10 bases not matched to a gene. Germline values: CDR1 SEHNR, CDR2 FQNEAQ (reference sequence). The CDR3 spans 14 residues. The chain's CDR3 is CASSLVIGTGKGTF. Written as DNA, the CDR3 is TGTGCCAGCAGCTTAGTCATCGGGACAGGGAAGGGCACCTTC. Full variable domain (missing parts from reference TRBV7-9 and TRBJ1-2): DTGVSQNPRHKITKRGQNVTFRCDPISEHNRLYWYRQTLGQGPEFLTYFQNEAQLEKSRLLSDRFSAERPKGSFSTLEIQRTEQGDSAMYLCASSLVIGTGKGTFGSGTRLTVV.

This clone is medium-sized in the sample. As DNA, the CDR3 is TGTGCCAGCAGCCGAACCGGGACAGGAGGGAATGAGCAGTTCTTC. Translating gives CASSRTGTGGNEQFF. The chain links TRBV5-6 to TRBJ2-1; 8 nucleotides line up with TRBD1. J was trimmed by 7 bases and V by 4 bases; bases with no gene match: 10. The CDR3 is 15 amino acids. Germline lookup yields CDR1 SGHDT and CDR2 YYEEEE.

There are many counts of this clone. V is TRBV7-6 and J is TRBJ1-4; D remains unclear. The CDR3 sequence is 12 residues long. V was shortened by 5 bases and J by 10 bases, with 11 bases between the two germline ends. Germline-derived CDR1 and CDR2 are SGHVS and FNYEAQ. The CDR3 sequence: CASSKDFAKLFF. The CDR3 region has the DNA TGTGCCAGCAGCAAGGACTTCGCAAAACTGTTTTTT.

This sequence joins TRBV4-1 and TRBJ1-5; no reliable D call. The germline gives CDR1 MGHRA, CDR2 YSYEKL. The CDR3 sequence is 15 residues long. Trimming shortened V by 4 bases and J by 0 bases, and 10 bases separated the two germline ends. The CDR3 loop reads CASSLQSDSNQPQHF. In nucleotides, the CDR3 is TGCGCCAGCAGCCTACAATCAGATAGCAATCAGCCCCAGCATTTT.

This clone was seen repeatedly, ten times or more. The chain recombines TRBV5-4 with TRBJ1-6; a possible D gene is TRBD1 (6 bases). The CDR3 has 14 amino acids. Trimming stripped 4 bases from V and 9 bases from J, with 14 bases between. The V gene's germline CDR1 is SGHNT and CDR2 YYREEE (reference sequence). The CDR3 sequence is CASSTRGLGSPLHF. The DNA of the CDR3 is TGTGCCAGCAGCACCAGGGGCCTGGGTTCACCCCTCCACTTT.

The chain carries TRBV19 and TRBJ2-1; 7 bases match TRBD2. CDR1 is LNHDA, CDR2 SQIVND, per germline (reference sequence). J gave up 6 bases and V 3 bases, and 8 bases lay outside the gene matches. CDR3 length: 15 residues. The CDR3 bases are TGTGCCAGTAGTATGGGTGGGAGGGCCTCCAATGAGCAGTTCTTC. This gives the protein CASSMGGRASNEQFF.

This rearrangement joins TRBV27 to TRBJ1-6; D remains unclear. The V end lost 7 bases, the J end lost 0 bases, and 10 bases lay between the germline ends. Germline values: CDR1 MNHEY, CDR2 SMNVEV (reference sequence). The CDR3 consists of 15 residues. The CDR3, as DNA: TGTGCCAGCACTCCACTGAGCTCCTATAATTCACCCCTCCACTTT. This sequence encodes CASTPLSSYNSPLHF.

The V and J genes are TRBV5-4 and TRBJ2-5; D uncertain. The germline gives CDR1 SGHNT, CDR2 YYREEE (reference sequence). Trimming pared 1 base from V and 2 bases from J, leaving 6 bases between. The CDR3 runs to 13 residues. CDR3 amino acids: CASSLRRQETQYF. The CDR3 DNA is TGTGCCAGCAGCTTGCGGCGGCAAGAGACCCAGTACTTC. Drawing the rest from reference TRBV5-4 and TRBJ2-5, the complete variable domain is ETGVTQSPTHLIKTRGQQVTLRCSSQSGHNTVSWYQQALGQGPQFIFQYYREEENGRGNFPPRFSGLQFPNYSSELNVNALELDDSALYLCASSLRRQETQYFGPGTRLLVL.

This clone was detected only a few times. The V gene is TRBV28, the J gene TRBJ1-2; 9 bases match TRBD1. V dropped 4 bases and J dropped 7; count of bases not matched to a gene: 7. Per germline, CDR1 MDHEN and CDR2 SYDVKM. The CDR3 loop spans 14 amino acids. The CDR3 DNA reads TGTGCCAGCAGTTCCCACAGGGGGCGGTCTGGCTACACCTTC. Protein sequence: CASSSHRGRSGYTF.

The genes are TRBV6-5 and TRBJ2-2; D possibly corresponds to TRBD2 (6 bases). The V and J ends lost 7 bases and 6 bases respectively, with 18 bases between them. CDR3 length equals 15 residues. The V gene's germline CDR1 is MNHEY and CDR2 SVGAGI. DNA of the CDR3: TGTGCCAGCACCGACGGGGGACTGAGGGCCGGGGAGCTGTTTTTT. This sequence encodes CASTDGGLRAGELFF.

The gene calls are TRBV7-8 and TRBJ2-3; 8 bases are a match to TRBD2. The CDR3 consists of 17 residues. Trimming cost V 5 bases and J 2 bases; bases outside gene matches: 12. Germline loops: CDR1 SGHVS, CDR2 FQNEAQ. For the CDR3, the DNA is TGTGCCAGCAGCCGGGGGGGAGCGGGGGCCCACACAGATACGCAGTATTTT. It codes for CASSRGGAGAHTDTQYF. The full variable domain, completed using reference TRBV7-8 and TRBJ2-3, is GAGVSQSPRYKVAKRGQDVALRCDPISGHVSLFWYQQALGQGPEFLTYFQNEAQLDKSGLPSDRFFAERPEGSVSTLKIQRTQQEDSAVYLCASSRGGAGAHTDTQYFGPGTRLTVL.

The gene calls are TRBV5-4 and TRBJ2-1, with TRBD2 matching 7 bases. Germline V CDR1 and CDR2: SGHNT, YYREEE (reference sequence). Trimming took 4 bases from V and 9 from J; bases not matched to a gene: 16. The CDR3 has 16 amino acids. The CDR3 sequence is CASSLRRAGEGGEQFF. For the CDR3, the DNA is TGTGCCAGCAGCCTGAGAAGGGCGGGAGAAGGAGGTGAGCAGTTCTTC.

This clone was detected only a few times. The chain couples TRBV10-2 to TRBJ1-6, with 7 bases that match TRBD1. CDR1 and CDR2 (germline): WSHSY, SAAADI. This CDR3 region has 16 residues. J lost 0 bases, V lost 6 bases, and 5 bases had no gene match. The CDR3 sequence is CASRQGIGSYNSPLHF. The CDR3 DNA reads as TGCGCCAGCAGACAGGGGATCGGCTCCTATAATTCACCCCTCCACTTT.

The chain uses TRBV28 and TRBJ2-7; TRBD1 agrees at 8 bases. Losses at the gene ends were 3 bases for V and 2 bases for J; bases not matched to a gene: 3. The CDR3 contains 14 residues. The germline V gene encodes CDR1 MDHEN and CDR2 SYDVKM. The CDR3 here is CASSLGTGAYEQYF. The CDR3 DNA sequence: TGTGCCAGCAGTTTGGGGACAGGAGCCTACGAGCAGTACTTC.